This TCR beta chain was sequenced during a study of regulatory T cells in long-lasting Graves disease. General study results and limits: Whereas roughly 1,000 public clonotypes were shared by new patients, persistent patients shared more, at 2,500 to 3,000.

J gave up 6 bases and V 4 bases, and 11 bases lay outside the gene matches. The CDR3 sequence is 15 residues long. CDR1 is DFQATT, CDR2 SNEGSKA, per germline (reference sequence). This clonotype has ten or more counts. Its target is unknown. Time point given: newly diagnosed GD, antithyroid drugs for less than 3 months. PBMC-extracted RNA yielded the TCR library. Arm-PCR of CDR3 regions with iRepertoire HTBI primers generated TCR beta libraries. One entry per CDR3 protein, called by TCRdb with MiXCR from the multiplex PCR reads. The data show some 250,000 distinct CDR3 sequences, about 18% seen once. Material: peripheral blood mononuclear cells (PBMCs), obtained at new diagnosis, from a patient treated with antithyroid drugs. The genes are TRBV20-1 and TRBJ1-4, with 7 nucleotides matching TRBD1. This clonotype was sampled from a female donor with Graves disease. In DNA form, the CDR3 reads TGCAGTGCTACTCACAGACAGGGAGGAGATGAAAAACTGTTTTTT. Amino acids: CSATHRQGGDEKLFF.